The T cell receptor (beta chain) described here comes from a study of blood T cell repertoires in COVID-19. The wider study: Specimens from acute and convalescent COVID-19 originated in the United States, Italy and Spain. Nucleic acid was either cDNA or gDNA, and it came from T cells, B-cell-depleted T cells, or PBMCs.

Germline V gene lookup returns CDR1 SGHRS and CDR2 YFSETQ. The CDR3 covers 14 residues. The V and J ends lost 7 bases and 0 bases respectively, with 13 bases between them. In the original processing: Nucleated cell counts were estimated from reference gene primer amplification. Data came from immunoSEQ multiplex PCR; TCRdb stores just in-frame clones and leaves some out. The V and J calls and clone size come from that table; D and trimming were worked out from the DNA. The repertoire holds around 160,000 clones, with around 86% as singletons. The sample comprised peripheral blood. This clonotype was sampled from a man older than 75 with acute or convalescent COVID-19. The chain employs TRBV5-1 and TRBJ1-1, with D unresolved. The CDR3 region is CASSRASVNTEAFF. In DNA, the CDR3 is TGCGCCAGCTCCCGAGCATCGGTGAACACTGAAGCTTTCTTT.